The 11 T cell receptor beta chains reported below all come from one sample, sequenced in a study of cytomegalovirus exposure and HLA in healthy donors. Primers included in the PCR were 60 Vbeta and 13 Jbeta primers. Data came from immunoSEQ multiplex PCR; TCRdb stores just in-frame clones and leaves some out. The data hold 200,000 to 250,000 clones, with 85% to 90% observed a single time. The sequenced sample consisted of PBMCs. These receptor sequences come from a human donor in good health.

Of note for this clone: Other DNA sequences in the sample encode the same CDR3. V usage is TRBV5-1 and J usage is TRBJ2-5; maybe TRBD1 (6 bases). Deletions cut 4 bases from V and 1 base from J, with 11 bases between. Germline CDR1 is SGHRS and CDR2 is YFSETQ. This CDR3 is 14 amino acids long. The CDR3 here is CASSPGTIQETQYF. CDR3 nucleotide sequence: TGCGCCAGCAGCCCCGGGACAATCCAAGAGACCCAGTACTTC.

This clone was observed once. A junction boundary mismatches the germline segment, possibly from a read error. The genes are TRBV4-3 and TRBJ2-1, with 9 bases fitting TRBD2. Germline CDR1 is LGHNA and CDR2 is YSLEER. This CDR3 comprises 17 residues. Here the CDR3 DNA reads TGCGCCAGCAACCAAGATCTCGCGACTAGCGGTCTCAATGAGCAGTTCTTC. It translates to CASNQDLATSGLNEQFF.

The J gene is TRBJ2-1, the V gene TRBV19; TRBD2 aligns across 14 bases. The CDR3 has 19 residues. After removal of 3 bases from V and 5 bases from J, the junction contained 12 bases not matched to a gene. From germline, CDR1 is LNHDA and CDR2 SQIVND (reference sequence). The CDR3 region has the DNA TGTGCCAGTAGTATCGGGACCGCCGGGACTAGCGGGAGAAACAATGAGCAGTTCTTC. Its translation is CASSIGTAGTSGRNNEQFF. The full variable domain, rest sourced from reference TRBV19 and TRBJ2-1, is DGGITQSPKYLFRKEGQNVTLSCEQNLNHDAMYWYRQDPGQGLRLIYYSQIVNDFQKGDIAEGYSVSREKKESFPLTVTSAQKNPTAFYLCASSIGTAGTSGRNNEQFFGPGTRLTVL.

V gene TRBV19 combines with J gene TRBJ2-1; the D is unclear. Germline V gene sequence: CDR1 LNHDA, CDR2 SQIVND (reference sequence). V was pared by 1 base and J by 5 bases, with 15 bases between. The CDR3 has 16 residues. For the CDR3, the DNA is TGTGCCAGTAGTATAGTTACGGGTTTCCCCCACAATGAGCAGTTCTTC. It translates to CASSIVTGFPHNEQFF.

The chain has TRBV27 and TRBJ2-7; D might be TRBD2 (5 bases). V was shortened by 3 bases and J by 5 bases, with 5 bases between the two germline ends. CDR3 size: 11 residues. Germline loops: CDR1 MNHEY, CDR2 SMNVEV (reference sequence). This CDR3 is CASSFGDEQYF. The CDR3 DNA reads TGTGCCAGCAGTTTCGGGGACGAGCAGTACTTC.

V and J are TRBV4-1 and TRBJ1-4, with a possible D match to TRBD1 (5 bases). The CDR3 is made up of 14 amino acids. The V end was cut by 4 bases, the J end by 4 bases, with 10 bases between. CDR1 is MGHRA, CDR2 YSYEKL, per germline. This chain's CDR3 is CASSRDLNNEKLFF. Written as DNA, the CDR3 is TGCGCCAGCAGCCGGGACTTGAATAATGAAAAACTGTTTTTT.

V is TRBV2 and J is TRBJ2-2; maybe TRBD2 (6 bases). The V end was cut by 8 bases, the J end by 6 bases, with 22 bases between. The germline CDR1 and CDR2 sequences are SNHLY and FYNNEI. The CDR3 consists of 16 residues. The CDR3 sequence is CASGPKSSLASGELFF. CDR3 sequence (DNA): TGTGCCAGCGGCCCAAAGTCGTCACTAGCATCCGGGGAGCTGTTTTTT.

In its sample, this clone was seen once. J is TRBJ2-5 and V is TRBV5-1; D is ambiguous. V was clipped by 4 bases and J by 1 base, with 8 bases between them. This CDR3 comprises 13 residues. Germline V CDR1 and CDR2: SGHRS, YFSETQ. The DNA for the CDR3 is TGCGCCAGCAGCGTAGAATTCCAAGAGACCCAGTACTTC. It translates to CASSVEFQETQYF.

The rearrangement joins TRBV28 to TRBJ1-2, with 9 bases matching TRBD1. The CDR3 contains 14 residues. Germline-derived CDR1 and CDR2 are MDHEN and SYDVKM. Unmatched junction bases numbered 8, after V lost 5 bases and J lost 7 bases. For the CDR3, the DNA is TGTGCCAGCAGTACCCCCGGGACAGGGTTTGGCTACACCTTC. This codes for CASSTPGTGFGYTF.

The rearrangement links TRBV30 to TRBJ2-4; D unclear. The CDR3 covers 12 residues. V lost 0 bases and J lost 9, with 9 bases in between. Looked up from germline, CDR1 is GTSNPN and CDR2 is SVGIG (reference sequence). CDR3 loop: CAWSVLGRIQYF. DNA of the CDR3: TGTGCCTGGAGTGTACTTGGGCGCATTCAGTACTTC. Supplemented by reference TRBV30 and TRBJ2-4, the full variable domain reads SQTIHQWPATLVQPVGSPLSLECTVEGTSNPNLYWYRQAAGRGLQLLFYSVGIGQISSEVPQNLSASRPQDRQFILSSKKLLLSDSGFYLCAWSVLGRIQYFGAGTRLSVL.

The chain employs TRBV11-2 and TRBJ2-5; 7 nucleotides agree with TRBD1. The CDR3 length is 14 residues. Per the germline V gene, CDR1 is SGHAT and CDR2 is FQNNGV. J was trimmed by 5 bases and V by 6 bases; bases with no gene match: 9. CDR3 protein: CASRSLGTVETQYF. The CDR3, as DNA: TGTGCCAGCAGGAGCCTCGGGACAGTGGAGACCCAGTACTTC.